This T cell receptor (beta chain) was sequenced for a study of CXCR3-negative and CXCR3-positive naive CD8 T cells. Overall study results and limits: Naive CXCR3-negative cells resembled naive CXCR3-positive cells in TRBV-TRBJ usage; memory cells differed.

Libraries of TRB cDNA were made by 5' RACE and carried UMIs. TCRdb re-called the 5' RACE reads and shows each CDR3 protein once, DNA omitted. Found here are under 50,000 distinct CDR3 sequences; the top ten clones hold under 2.5%. With regard to this clonotype: Its specificity is not known.

CDR1 MNHEY and CDR2 SMNVEV come from the germline V gene (reference sequence). The CDR3 contains 15 residues. V is TRBV27 and J is TRBJ2-3; TCRdb picks TRBD1, but there is no DNA to check that call. The receptor was isolated from a human donor in good health. Some clones in this sample may be carry-over from other donors' samples. The source material was naive CXCR3- CD8+ T cells from blood. Subset here: CD45RO-CCR7+CD27+CD95- naive CD8+ T cells lacking CXCR3 (TNR3-). The CDR3 here is CASSEGGTGADTQYF.